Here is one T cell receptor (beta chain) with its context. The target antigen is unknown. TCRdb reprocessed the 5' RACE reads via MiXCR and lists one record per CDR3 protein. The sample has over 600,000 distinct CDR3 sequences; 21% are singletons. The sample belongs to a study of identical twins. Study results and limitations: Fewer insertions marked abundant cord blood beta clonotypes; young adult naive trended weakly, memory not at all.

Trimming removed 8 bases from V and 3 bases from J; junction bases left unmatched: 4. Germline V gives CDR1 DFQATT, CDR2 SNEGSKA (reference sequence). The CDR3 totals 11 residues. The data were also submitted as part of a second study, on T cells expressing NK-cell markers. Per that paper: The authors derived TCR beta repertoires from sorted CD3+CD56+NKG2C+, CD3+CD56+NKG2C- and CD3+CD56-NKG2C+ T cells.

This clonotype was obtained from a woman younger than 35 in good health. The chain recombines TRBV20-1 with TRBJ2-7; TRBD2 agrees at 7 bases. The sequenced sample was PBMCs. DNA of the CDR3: TGCAGTAGCGGGGTAAACTACGAGCAGTACTTC. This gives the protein CSSGVNYEQYF.